The 31 T cell receptor beta chains below were found in one sample sequenced in a study of CD8 T cells in ankylosing spondylitis. General study points: A TCR beta motif of roughly eight highly homologous variants seemed to mark ankylosing spondylitis blood.

These receptors have no identified antigens. TCRdb re-called the 5' RACE reads through MiXCR, storing one row per CDR3 protein. The top ten clones hold approximately 18% of a sample with roughly 700,000 distinct CDR3 sequences, around 17% of them seen once. Sequenced material: blood, either unsorted or a sorted T cell fraction (not recorded which). These receptors came from a male donor with ankylosing spondylitis.

This sequence joins TRBV20-1 and TRBJ2-3, with TRBD1 identical over 7 bases. The CDR3 covers 14 residues. Germline CDR1 and CDR2: DFQATT and SNEGSKA (reference sequence). The V gene end was trimmed by 6 bases and the J gene end by 2 bases; junction bases not matched to a gene: 8. The CDR3 here is CSALQGTATDTQYF. The CDR3 DNA is TGCAGTGCCCTACAGGGGACCGCCACAGATACGCAGTATTTT.

There are a few counts of this clonotype. This rearrangement joins TRBV2 to TRBJ1-4, with TRBD1 matching 9 bases. The CDR3 length is 15 residues. The V gene's germline CDR1 is SNHLY and CDR2 FYNNEI. The junction had 5 bases not matched to a gene; V was cut back by 6 bases and J by 3 bases. The DNA for the CDR3 is TGTGCCAGCAGCCCCGGACAGGGGCCTAATGAAAAACTGTTTTTT. Translated, it gives CASSPGQGPNEKLFF.

This chain links TRBV20-1 with TRBJ1-1; 9 bases line up with TRBD1. The germline CDR1 and CDR2 sequences are DFQATT and SNEGSKA (reference sequence). V lost 6 bases to trimming and J lost 7 bases; unmatched junction nucleotides: 12. The CDR3 consists of 14 residues. DNA for the CDR3: TGCAGTGCCCCTCGGACAGGGGTGGATAATGAAGCTTTCTTT. Translating gives CSAPRTGVDNEAFF.

This clonotype was recorded a few times. The genes are TRBV6-2 or TRBV6-3 and TRBJ2-7; 11 positions agree with TRBD1. Germline CDR1 MNHEY, CDR2 SVGEGT. V lost 6 bases to trimming and J lost 0 bases; unmatched junction nucleotides: 4. This CDR3 is 15 amino acids long. The CDR3 here is CASRIGQGASYEQYF. Here the CDR3 DNA reads TGTGCCAGCAGAATCGGACAGGGGGCCTCCTACGAGCAGTACTTC.

The V call is TRBV5-6, the J call TRBJ2-7; D may be TRBD1 (6 bases). The V gene lost 4 bases and the J gene lost 3 bases, with 11 bases spanning the gap. CDR1 is SGHDT and CDR2 is YYEEEE in the germline V gene. This CDR3 region has 13 residues. DNA for the CDR3: TGTGCCAGCAGCGCCACAGGGATCTACGAGCAGTACTTC. Its translation: CASSATGIYEQYF.

The V call is TRBV12-3 or TRBV12-4, the J call TRBJ1-2; D is perhaps TRBD1 (5 bases). This CDR3 has 15 residues. Trimming left V 6 bases short and J 2 bases short, with 16 bases between. CDR3 nucleotide sequence: TGTGCCAGCAGCCGAACAGGTGCCGGGAACTATGGCTACACCTTC. The encoded protein is CASSRTGAGNYGYTF.

In this sample, this clonotype turned up a few times. The genes are TRBV6-2 or TRBV6-3 and TRBJ2-5; tentatively, D is TRBD1 (6 bases). Trimming shortened V by 7 bases and J by 6 bases, and 18 bases separated the two germline ends. Germline assignment: CDR1 MNHEY and CDR2 SVGEGT. The CDR3 extends over 14 amino acids. CDR3: CASTLPPDSQTQYF. DNA for the CDR3: TGTGCCAGCACCCTCCCCCCGGACAGCCAGACCCAGTACTTC.

This sequence joins TRBV7-9 and TRBJ2-5; TRBD2 matches 8 bases. V trimming: 5 bases; J trimming: 1 base; junction bases outside the gene matches: 9. This CDR3 comprises 16 residues. CDR1 SEHNR and CDR2 FQNEAQ come from the germline V gene (reference sequence). CDR3 in amino acids: CASSGRRGVSQETQYF. The CDR3, as DNA: TGTGCCAGCAGCGGGCGGCGGGGGGTGTCCCAAGAGACCCAGTACTTC.

This clonotype was observed a few times. J is TRBJ2-3 and V is TRBV5-1; the match to TRBD2 covers 11 bases. The V gene's germline CDR1 is SGHRS and CDR2 YFSETQ. The V gene end was trimmed by 5 bases and the J gene end by 4 bases; junction bases not matched to a gene: 3. This CDR3 has 14 residues. The CDR3 DNA follows: TGCGCCAGCAGAGTAGCGGGGGGGGCAGATACGCAGTATTTT. It is translated as CASRVAGGADTQYF. Looking up the rest from reference TRBV5-1 and TRBJ2-3 gives the full variable domain: KAGVTQTPRYLIKTRGQQVTLSCSPISGHRSVSWYQQTPGQGLQFLFEYFSETQRNKGNFPGRFSGRQFSNSRSEMNVSTLELGDSALYLCASRVAGGADTQYFGPGTRLTVL.

CDR3 nucleotide sequence: TGTGCCAGCAGTTTCCGACCGGGACGGAAGAACACTGAAGCTTTCTTT. It specifies CASSFRPGRKNTEAFF. The J gene is TRBJ1-1, the V gene TRBV6-5, with D possibly TRBD1 on 5 matching bases. The CDR3 has 16 residues. The V and J ends lost 4 bases and 1 base respectively, with 16 bases between them. From germline, CDR1 is MNHEY and CDR2 SVGAGI.

This clonotype was detected only a few times. The chain joins TRBV21-1 to TRBJ1-3. TRBV21-1 corresponds to a pseudogene. The CDR3 length is 14 residues. The CDR3 protein is CASSNPTSGNTIYF. As DNA, the CDR3 is TGTGCCAGCAGCAACCCGACCTCTGGAAACACCATATATTTT.

J is TRBJ1-3 and V is TRBV5-1; TRBD1 matches 12 bases. The CDR3 has 17 residues. Unmatched junction bases numbered 3, after V lost 0 bases and J lost 2 bases. The germline V gene has CDR1 SGHRS and CDR2 YFSETQ. The chain's CDR3 is CASSLAGQGAAGNTIYF. Written as DNA, the CDR3 is TGCGCCAGCAGCTTGGCGGGACAGGGGGCGGCTGGAAACACCATATATTTT.

This clonotype came up a few times. The rearrangement links TRBV3-1 to TRBJ1-1; no definite D call. This CDR3 spans 12 amino acids. V was trimmed by 2 bases and J by 6 bases, leaving 7 bases between them. Per the germline V gene, CDR1 is LGHDT and CDR2 is YNNKEL (reference sequence). DNA for the CDR3: TGTGCCAGCAGCCAACGGGGTTCTGAAGCTTTCTTT. This translates into CASSQRGSEAFF. The full variable domain, its missing parts supplied by reference TRBV3-1 and TRBJ1-1, is DTAVSQTPKYLVTQMGNDKSIKCEQNLGHDTMYWYKQDSKKFLKIMFSYNNKELIINETVPNRFSPKSPDKAHLNLHINSLELGDSAVYFCASSQRGSEAFFGQGTRLTVV.

V gene TRBV11-2 combines with J gene TRBJ1-1; perhaps TRBD1 as D (5 bases). Per germline, CDR1 SGHAT and CDR2 FQNNGV. Trimming pared 5 bases from V and 7 bases from J, leaving 29 bases between. This CDR3 spans 18 amino acids. The CDR3 DNA sequence: TGTGCCAGCAGCAAATTCGCACTGAAGGGACTAGAGGAAGGTGAAGCTTTCTTT. The encoded protein is CASSKFALKGLEEGEAFF.

This clonotype was observed a few times. The chain employs TRBV11-2 and TRBJ2-1; no firm D call. From germline, CDR1 is SGHAT and CDR2 FQNNGV. The CDR3 extends over 13 amino acids. Trimming took 1 base from V and 8 from J, leaving 9 bases between them. Here the CDR3 DNA reads TGTGCCAGCAGCTTAGCCCGCAGCCATGAGCAGTTCTTC. As protein: CASSLARSHEQFF.

In this sample, this clonotype turned up a few times. The rearrangement links TRBV15 to TRBJ1-1; maybe TRBD1 (5 bases). CDR3 size: 17 residues. V was trimmed by 1 base and J by 1 base, leaving 16 bases between them. Germline V gene data show CDR1 as LNHNV and CDR2 as YYDKDF (reference sequence). The CDR3 region has the DNA TGTGCCACCAGCAGAGGGAGGGCGGACACTCCGAACACTGAAGCTTTCTTT. Its protein is CATSRGRADTPNTEAFF.

This clonotype was picked up a small number of times. This chain joins TRBV20-1 and TRBJ2-7, with D uncertain. The CDR3 is 12 residues long. The germline V and J ends were trimmed by 3 bases and 2 bases, with 8 bases remaining between them. Germline lookup yields CDR1 DFQATT and CDR2 SNEGSKA (reference sequence). CDR3 sequence reads: CSASTTTYEQYF. CDR3 in DNA: TGCAGTGCTAGCACCACCACCTACGAGCAGTACTTC.

This clonotype has more than one count but fewer than ten. The chain joins TRBV12-3 or TRBV12-4 to TRBJ1-5; D is perhaps TRBD1 (6 bases). The CDR3 consists of 14 residues. V gave up 6 bases and J gave up 3 bases, with 12 bases separating them. The CDR3, as DNA: TGTGCCAGCAGCGTCCACAGGGCCAATCAGCCCCAGCATTTT. This encodes CASSVHRANQPQHF.

The chain couples TRBV4-1 to TRBJ1-4; D is unresolved. Germline V CDR1 and CDR2: MGHRA, YSYEKL. The germline V and J ends were trimmed by 0 bases and 4 bases, with 9 bases remaining between them. This CDR3 is built from 15 residues. The CDR3 region is CASSQEGSYNEKLFF. In nucleotides, the CDR3 is TGCGCCAGCAGCCAAGAGGGCAGTTATAATGAAAAACTGTTTTTT.

The CDR3 spells CASKLAGVNTGELFF. The CDR3, as DNA: TGTGCCAGCAAATTAGCGGGAGTGAACACCGGGGAGCTGTTTTTT. The chain joins TRBV28 to TRBJ2-2, with 9 bases aligning to TRBD2. The trim removed 7 bases at V and 1 base at J, leaving 4 bases unmatched. Germline CDR1 is MDHEN and CDR2 is SYDVKM. The CDR3 contains 15 residues.

This clonotype was seen a handful of times. The V gene is TRBV6-5, the J gene TRBJ2-1; 8 bases align to TRBD2. The J segment lost 3 bases and the V segment lost 0 bases, leaving 4 bases of the junction unmatched. This CDR3 is built from 16 residues. CDR1 is MNHEY, CDR2 SVGAGI, per germline. In DNA form, the CDR3 reads TGTGCCAGCAGTTACTCGAGCGGGGGTGGCTACAATGAGCAGTTCTTC. It encodes CASSYSSGGGYNEQFF.

This clonotype was seen more than once but under ten times. The chain carries TRBV20-1 and TRBJ2-2; 15 positions agree with TRBD2. J gave up 0 bases and V 2 bases, and 7 bases lay outside the gene matches. The CDR3 length is 19 residues. CDR1 and CDR2 (germline): DFQATT, SNEGSKA (reference sequence). CDR3 region: CSARPGLAGGSTNTGELFF. The CDR3 region has the DNA TGCAGTGCTAGACCGGGACTAGCGGGGGGAAGTACGAACACCGGGGAGCTGTTTTTT.

The V gene is TRBV27, the J gene TRBJ1-3; TRBD1 aligns across 7 bases. Germline V gives CDR1 MNHEY, CDR2 SMNVEV (reference sequence). This CDR3 is built from 15 residues. Trimming cost V 5 bases and J 4 bases; bases outside gene matches: 8. The DNA for the CDR3 is TGTGCCAGCAGTCCCCGACAGGGCTCAGGAAACACCATATATTTT. It yields the protein CASSPRQGSGNTIYF.

This clonotype was seen only a few times. The chain carries TRBV6-5 and TRBJ2-7, with 7 bases that match TRBD1. V dropped 2 bases and J dropped 3; count of bases not matched to a gene: 7. The germline gives CDR1 MNHEY, CDR2 SVGAGI. CDR3 length: 15 residues. In nucleotides, the CDR3 is TGTGCCAGCAGTTACATCCAGGGGGATGGCTACGAGCAGTACTTC. It translates to CASSYIQGDGYEQYF.

A few counts support this clonotype. The genes are TRBV7-3 and TRBJ2-2; TRBD1 aligns across 9 bases. Germline lookup yields CDR1 SGHTA and CDR2 FQGTGA. J lost 5 bases, V lost 5 bases, and 6 bases had no gene match. This CDR3 is 15 amino acids long. The CDR3 DNA sequence: TGTGCCAGCAGCCCAGGGGGGACAGGGACCGGGGAGCTGTTTTTT. Translating it yields CASSPGGTGTGELFF.

This clonotype was detected only a few times. The chain links TRBV27 to TRBJ2-7; no clear D gene. The V end lost 4 bases, the J end lost 2 bases, and 15 bases lay between the germline ends. The CDR3 runs 15 residues. Germline values: CDR1 MNHEY, CDR2 SMNVEV (reference sequence). The CDR3 DNA reads as TGTGCCAGCAGTTACCCGGGCAGGCCCACCTACGAGCAGTACTTC. Its protein is CASSYPGRPTYEQYF.

The CDR3 coding sequence is TGCAGTGCTAGAGGGCTAGCGGGAGGGCTGGACAATGAGCAGTTCTTC. Translated, it gives CSARGLAGGLDNEQFF. The chain combines TRBV20-1 with TRBJ2-1; 12 bases line up with TRBD2. This CDR3 is built from 16 residues. V gave up 1 base and J gave up 5 bases; unmatched junction bases: 6. Germline V gene lookup returns CDR1 DFQATT and CDR2 SNEGSKA (reference sequence).

The chain couples TRBV2 to TRBJ2-5; TRBD2 aligns across 9 bases. Trimming removed 6 bases from V and 7 bases from J; junction bases left unmatched: 15. Germline CDR1 SNHLY, CDR2 FYNNEI. The CDR3 is 16 residues long. In nucleotides, the CDR3 is TGTGCCAGCAGGCCCTTTAGCGGGGGCTCTTTAGGGACCCAGTACTTC. Amino acids: CASRPFSGGSLGTQYF.

This chain uses TRBV7-9 with TRBJ1-2, with D uncertain. Trimming left V 5 bases short and J 7 bases short, with 14 bases between. The CDR3 sequence is 13 residues long. Germline loops: CDR1 SEHNR, CDR2 FQNEAQ (reference sequence). The CDR3 DNA reads TGTGCCAGCAGCCCACCGGGAGGGTCTGGCTACACCTTC. Translation: CASSPPGGSGYTF.

This chain links TRBV25-1 with TRBJ2-2; D remains unclear. The V gene lost 1 base and the J gene lost 7 bases, with 16 bases spanning the gap. CDR3 size: 16 residues. CDR1 and CDR2 from the germline V gene are MGHDK and SYGVNS. The CDR3 loop is CASSEFDIYGFGELFF. The CDR3 DNA reads TGTGCCAGCAGTGAATTTGACATCTATGGCTTCGGGGAGCTGTTTTTT.

The V and J genes are TRBV7-9 and TRBJ1-5; TRBD1 is a possible D gene (5 bases). The CDR3 loop spans 14 amino acids. Trimming took 2 bases from V and 7 from J, leaving 12 bases between them. The V gene's germline CDR1 is SEHNR and CDR2 FQNEAQ (reference sequence). The CDR3 is CASSLLGVGQPQHF. The DNA for the CDR3 is TGTGCCAGCAGCTTATTGGGGGTTGGGCAGCCCCAGCATTTT.